This T cell receptor beta chain is from a study of blood T cell repertoires in COVID-19. The overall study: Samples representing acute and convalescent COVID-19 were sourced from the United States, Italy and Spain.

The germline CDR1 and CDR2 sequences are SGHRS and YFSETQ. This CDR3 spans 16 amino acids. Trimming left V 0 bases short and J 4 bases short, with 14 bases between. Using immunoSEQ multiplex PCR, the repertoire was profiled, and TCRdb retains in-frame clones only, with some absent. The sample comprises about 200,000 clones, around 87% of which are singletons, and roughly 6.2% rests with the top ten. The sample consisted of peripheral blood. This sequence originates from a man in his 60s who had recovered from COVID-19. The chain employs TRBV5-1 and TRBJ1-3; D is undetermined. The CDR3 is CASSLDPQQLGNTIYF. The CDR3 region has the DNA TGCGCCAGCAGCTTGGATCCACAACAACTAGGAAACACCATATATTTT.